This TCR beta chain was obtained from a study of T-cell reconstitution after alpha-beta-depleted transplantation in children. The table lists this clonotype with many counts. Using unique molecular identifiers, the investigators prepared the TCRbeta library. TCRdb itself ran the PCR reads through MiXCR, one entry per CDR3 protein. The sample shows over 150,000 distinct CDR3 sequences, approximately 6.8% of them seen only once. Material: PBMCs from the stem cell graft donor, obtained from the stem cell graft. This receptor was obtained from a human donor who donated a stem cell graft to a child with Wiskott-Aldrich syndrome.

CDR3 residues: CSAPVRVYNEQFF. The CDR3 nucleotides read TGCAGTGCTCCAGTGCGGGTCTACAATGAGCAGTTCTTC. This chain joins TRBV20-1 and TRBJ2-1, with D tentatively TRBD2 (5 bases). The CDR3 extends over 13 amino acids. V was trimmed by 5 bases and J by 3 bases, leaving 11 bases between them. The germline V gene encodes CDR1 DFQATT and CDR2 SNEGSKA (reference sequence).